Presented here are 5 T cell receptor beta chains from one specimen sequenced in a study of T cells after yellow fever vaccination. TCRdb re-derived calls from the 5' RACE reads in MiXCR, one entry per CDR3 protein. The sample carries about 550,000 distinct CDR3 sequences, 15% to 20% recorded once. Sequenced material: PBMCs, taken 15 days after the yellow fever booster vaccination. The receptors were gathered from a man aged 25-45 years who received the YFV17D yellow fever vaccine.

This clonotype came up a few times. This rearrangement joins TRBV6-1 to TRBJ2-7, with a possible D match to TRBD1 (6 bases). Germline V gene data show CDR1 as MNHNS and CDR2 as SASEGT. Trimming removed 6 bases from V and 3 bases from J, with 12 bases in between. This CDR3 is 13 amino acids long. The CDR3 reads CASSPDRFYEQYF. CDR3 DNA sequence: TGTGCCAGCAGCCCGGACAGATTCTACGAGCAGTACTTC.

CDR3 sequence (DNA): TGTGCCAGCAGTCTAGGACAACCCCCCGGGGAGCTGTTTTTT. The encoded protein is CASSLGQPPGELFF. This sequence joins TRBV2 and TRBJ2-2; a possible D gene is TRBD1 (5 bases). The V and J ends lost 5 bases and 6 bases respectively, with 13 bases between them. Germline lookup yields CDR1 SNHLY and CDR2 FYNNEI. This CDR3 is 14 amino acids long.

This clonotype occurred a few times. The chain employs TRBV7-2 and TRBJ2-1; 10 bases align to TRBD2. The germline gives CDR1 SGHTA, CDR2 FQGNSA. V was clipped by 4 bases and J by 7 bases; unmatched bases: 4. The CDR3 contains 14 residues. The CDR3 reads CASSWLAGANEQFF. The CDR3 coding sequence is TGTGCCAGCAGCTGGCTAGCGGGGGCGAATGAGCAGTTCTTC. Using reference TRBV7-2 and TRBJ2-1 for the parts outside the CDR3, the full variable domain is GAGVSQSPSNKVTEKGKDVELRCDPISGHTALYWYRQSLGQGLEFLIYFQGNSAPDKSGLPSDRFSAERTGGSVSTLTIQRTQQEDSAVYLCASSWLAGANEQFFGPGTRLTVL.

The chain uses TRBV7-9 and TRBJ2-1; D is perhaps TRBD1 or TRBD2 (5 bases each). Germline V gene sequence: CDR1 SEHNR, CDR2 FQNEAQ (reference sequence). This CDR3 has 13 amino acids. The germline V and J ends were trimmed by 5 bases and 9 bases, with 14 bases remaining between them. The CDR3 region is CASSGTIRVEQFF. Here the CDR3 DNA reads TGTGCCAGCAGCGGGACGATCAGGGTTGAGCAGTTCTTC.

This clonotype was counted between two and nine times. The V gene is TRBV11-2, the J gene TRBJ2-1; D unresolved. Germline V gives CDR1 SGHAT, CDR2 FQNNGV. V gave up 2 bases and J gave up 9 bases, with 17 bases separating them. This CDR3 has 15 residues. This CDR3 reads CASSLHLSVRLEQFF. The DNA for the CDR3 is TGTGCCAGCAGCTTACATTTATCCGTCCGTCTTGAGCAGTTCTTC.